This entry describes one T cell receptor beta chain. Molecular barcoding with unique molecular identifiers was used for the TCRbeta library. Using its own MiXCR run on the PCR reads, TCRdb lists one record per CDR3 protein. Of about 830,000 distinct CDR3 sequences in the sample, 16% were seen once. The record originates from a study of T-cell reconstitution after alpha-beta-depleted transplantation in children. CDR1 and CDR2 (germline): PRHDT, FYEKMQ (reference sequence). V was pared by 7 bases and J by 4 bases, with 10 bases between. The CDR3 totals 13 residues. The specimen comprised PBMCs, mostly from graft donor cells, sampled 360 days after TCRalphabeta/CD19-depleted stem cell transplant. V and J are TRBV13 and TRBJ2-2; maybe TRBD2 (6 bases). This clonotype was obtained from a male patient between 5 and 17 years old who had a stem cell transplant for acute lymphoblastic leukemia, so the T cells may come from the graft donor. The DNA of the CDR3 is TGTGCCAGCACGCTAGCGACCACCGGGGAGCTGTTTTTT. It is translated as CASTLATTGELFF.